A single sample is the source of the 21 T cell receptor beta chains below, sequenced in a study of blood T cell repertoires in COVID-19. Profiled with immunoSEQ multiplex PCR; TCRdb holds only in-frame clones, not every one. The data show about 99,000 clones, with around 84% seen just once and 20% to 30% held by the top ten. Sample: peripheral blood. The source is a man between 60 and 75 years old with acute or convalescent COVID-19.

The chain joins TRBV28 to TRBJ2-7, with a possible D match to TRBD1 (5 bases). The germline V gene has CDR1 MDHEN and CDR2 SYDVKM. Trimming removed 3 bases at V and 3 bases at J, with 15 bases between. CDR3 length: 15 residues. The CDR3 loop is CASSLGDGRVYEQYF. The CDR3 region has the DNA TGTGCCAGCAGTTTGGGCGACGGCAGGGTCTACGAGCAGTACTTC.

The V call is TRBV7-8, the J call TRBJ1-5; D might be TRBD1 (5 bases). V lost 3 bases to trimming and J lost 5 bases, with 8 bases between them. The CDR3 loop spans 13 amino acids. Germline CDR1 is SGHVS and CDR2 is FQNEAQ. CDR3 nucleotide sequence: TGTGCCAGCAGCTTGGTCAGGGATCAGCCCCAGCATTTT. Protein product: CASSLVRDQPQHF.

V gene TRBV19 combines with J gene TRBJ2-2, with D possibly matching TRBD1 (5 bases). In germline, CDR1 is LNHDA, CDR2 SQIVND (reference sequence). This CDR3 contains 14 residues. The CDR3 DNA reads TGTGCATGTGCGACAGTGATGAACACCGGGGAGCTGTTTTTT. Translating gives CACATVMNTGELFF. Looking up the rest from reference TRBV19 and TRBJ2-2 gives the full variable domain: DGGITQSPKYLFRKEGQNVTLSCEQNLNHDAMYWYRQDPGQGLRLIYYSQIVNDFQKGDIAEGYSVSREKKESFPLTVTSAQKNPTAFYLCACATVMNTGELFFGEGSRLTVL.

The chain is built from TRBV28 and TRBJ2-7; D is perhaps TRBD1 (5 bases). The CDR3 runs 15 residues. Deletions cut 5 bases from V and 6 bases from J, with 20 bases between. Germline loops: CDR1 MDHEN, CDR2 SYDVKM. CDR3 in DNA: TGTGCCAGCAGTACGAAGGGCAGGGTGGTTGGCGAGCAGTACTTC. It yields the protein CASSTKGRVVGEQYF.

The genes are TRBV5-1 and TRBJ2-5; D uncertain. Between the trimmed V and J ends, which lost 7 bases and 4 bases, there was a span of 20 bases. Germline V gives CDR1 SGHRS, CDR2 YFSETQ. CDR3 length equals 15 residues. CDR3 protein: CASGPRGLELETQYF. DNA for the CDR3: TGCGCCAGCGGTCCGAGAGGCCTAGAATTAGAGACCCAGTACTTC. The whole variable domain, filled in from reference TRBV5-1 and TRBJ2-5, reads KAGVTQTPRYLIKTRGQQVTLSCSPISGHRSVSWYQQTPGQGLQFLFEYFSETQRNKGNFPGRFSGRQFSNSRSEMNVSTLELGDSALYLCASGPRGLELETQYFGPGTRLLVL.

The chain couples TRBV12-3 or TRBV12-4 to TRBJ2-3; no firm D call. This CDR3 comprises 13 residues. V was shortened by 7 bases and J by 0 bases, with 8 bases between the two germline ends. The CDR3 loop is CASKRLSTDTQYF. CDR3 DNA: TGTGCCAGCAAGCGCCTCAGCACAGATACGCAGTATTTT.

This chain connects TRBV11-3 to TRBJ1-4, with 9 bases lining up with TRBD1. Germline CDR1 and CDR2: SGHNT and YENEEA. The CDR3 has 15 residues. V trimming: 3 bases; J trimming: 8 bases; junction bases outside the gene matches: 7. The CDR3 bases are TGTGCCAGCAGCTTTCGGACAGGGGCGGCGGAAAAACTGTTTTTT. Translation: CASSFRTGAAEKLFF.

The chain combines TRBV14 with TRBJ2-2, with D uncertain. The germline V gene encodes CDR1 SGHDN and CDR2 FVKESK. The CDR3 loop spans 14 amino acids. The V end lost 2 bases, the J end lost 3 bases, and 7 bases lay between the germline ends. DNA for the CDR3: TGTGCCAGCAGCCAATTCCGAGACACCGGGGAGCTGTTTTTT. Residues: CASSQFRDTGELFF.

This clone was seen just once. The CDR3 loop reads CSAITDTQYF. The CDR3, as DNA: TGCAGTGCAATAACAGATACGCAGTATTTT. The gene calls are TRBV20-1 and TRBJ2-3; D unresolved. The CDR3 runs 10 residues. Germline V CDR1 and CDR2: DFQATT, SNEGSKA (reference sequence). V was pared by 6 bases and J by 3 bases, with 4 bases between.

The V gene is TRBV19, the J gene TRBJ1-2; unclear D gene. Germline lookup yields CDR1 LNHDA and CDR2 SQIVND (reference sequence). Trimming stripped 6 bases from V and 0 bases from J, with 11 bases between. This CDR3 has 14 residues. The CDR3 protein is CASRPRVANYGYTF. CDR3 nucleotides: TGTGCCAGTAGACCCCGAGTGGCTAACTATGGCTACACCTTC.

This chain links TRBV10-1 with TRBJ1-4; the D gene is possibly TRBD1 (5 bases). There are 15 residues in the CDR3. In germline, CDR1 is WNHNN, CDR2 SYGVQD (reference sequence). The V gene lost 0 bases and the J gene lost 4 bases, with 9 bases spanning the gap. CDR3 in amino acids: CASSESVRDNEKLFF. As DNA, the CDR3 is TGCGCCAGCAGTGAGTCGGTCAGGGATAATGAAAAACTGTTTTTT.

The chain joins TRBV29-1 to TRBJ2-1; D ambiguous. CDR3 size: 13 residues. Trimming pared 5 bases from V and 3 bases from J, leaving 11 bases between. Germline V CDR1 and CDR2: SQVTM, ANQGSEA. The CDR3 loop is CSVFPSRYNEQFF. CDR3 nucleotide sequence: TGCAGCGTTTTTCCTAGTCGCTACAATGAGCAGTTCTTC.

V usage is TRBV7-9 and J usage is TRBJ1-1; D not certain. Germline loops: CDR1 SEHNR, CDR2 FQNEAQ (reference sequence). The V end was cut by 5 bases, the J end by 1 base, with 8 bases between. The CDR3 has 13 residues. The CDR3 bases are TGTGCCAGCAGCGCCCAGGAGAACACTGAAGCTTTCTTT. Translated, it gives CASSAQENTEAFF.

The chain employs TRBV7-9 and TRBJ2-3; D gene unclear. Trimming took off 7 bases at V and 2 bases at J, with 10 bases between the two ends. This CDR3 spans 13 amino acids. Per the germline V gene, CDR1 is SEHNR and CDR2 is FQNEAQ (reference sequence). CDR3 DNA: TGTGCCAGCAAACTGTCCACCACAGATACGCAGTATTTT. Its translation: CASKLSTTDTQYF.

The rearrangement joins TRBV5-1 to TRBJ2-1, with D possibly TRBD1 on 6 matching bases. Deletions cut 3 bases from V and 5 bases from J, with 12 bases between. Per germline, CDR1 SGHRS and CDR2 YFSETQ. This CDR3 contains 14 residues. CDR3 bases: TGCGCCAGCAGCTCTCCCGGACAGAACAATGAGCAGTTCTTC. As protein: CASSSPGQNNEQFF.

The rearrangement joins TRBV6-1 to TRBJ1-1; 8 bases are a match to TRBD1. Germline V gives CDR1 MNHNS, CDR2 SASEGT. V trimming: 2 bases; J trimming: 8 bases; junction bases outside the gene matches: 1. The CDR3 runs 12 residues. CDR3 in DNA: TGTGCCAGCAGTGAACAGGGGGCGGAAGCTTTCTTT. It is translated as CASSEQGAEAFF.

This clone was detected only a few times. J is TRBJ1-1 and V is TRBV27, with unresolved D. Looked up from germline, CDR1 is MNHEY and CDR2 is SMNVEV (reference sequence). Trimming removed 6 bases at V and 1 base at J, with 9 bases between. The CDR3 is 13 residues long. For the CDR3, the DNA is TGTGCCAGCAGCTTTAGAGAGAACACTGAAGCTTTCTTT. Translation: CASSFRENTEAFF.

This clone was seen a few times. This chain uses TRBV6-2 or TRBV6-3 with TRBJ1-2; possibly TRBD1 for D (6 bases). V dropped 2 bases and J dropped 5 bases, with 9 bases sitting between them. The V gene's germline CDR1 is MNHEY and CDR2 SVGEGT. CDR3 length: 13 amino acids. CDR3 bases: TGTGCCAGCAGTTACAAGACAGGTTATGGCTACACCTTC. Amino acids: CASSYKTGYGYTF.

The gene calls are TRBV10-1 and TRBJ2-3; D gene ambiguous. The CDR3 is made up of 14 amino acids. Germline-derived CDR1 and CDR2 are WNHNN and SYGVQD (reference sequence). Trimming stripped 4 bases from V and 5 bases from J, with 13 bases between. CDR3 DNA: TGCGCCAGCAGTGGTATCCCGGAGCGAGATACGCAGTATTTT. This codes for CASSGIPERDTQYF.

The chain combines TRBV3-1 (or the pseudogene TRBV3-2) with TRBJ2-1; D may be TRBD2 (5 bases). The CDR3 is 16 residues long. V gave up 2 bases and J gave up 5 bases, with 16 bases separating them. Germline V gives CDR1 LGHDT, CDR2 YNNKEL (reference sequence). The CDR3 here is CASSQILANPNNEQFF. CDR3 DNA: TGTGCCAGCAGCCAAATCTTAGCGAATCCCAACAATGAGCAGTTCTTC.

The V gene is TRBV5-1, the J gene TRBJ2-3; tentative D call: TRBD2 (6 bases). The germline gives CDR1 SGHRS, CDR2 YFSETQ. This CDR3 is built from 16 residues. The V end lost 4 bases, the J end lost 2 bases, and 17 bases lay between the germline ends. The CDR3 sequence is CASSPGLGGDTDTQYF. The DNA of the CDR3 is TGCGCCAGCAGCCCCGGCTTGGGGGGTGACACAGATACGCAGTATTTT.